A selection of T cell receptor beta chains follows, all from one sample in a study of T cells in Graves' hyperthyroidism and ophthalmopathy. TCRdb ran MiXCR on the multiplex PCR reads and lists one entry per CDR3 protein. The top ten clones hold 20% to 25% of a sample with approximately 400,000 distinct CDR3 sequences, roughly 14% of them seen once. The specimen was blood. All receptors come from a man aged 25-45 years with Graves' hyperthyroidism that later progressed to Graves' ophthalmopathy. Both conserved end residues are part of each CDR3. A D gene is named only where the DNA matches it firmly. The size of a clone is reported for some rows only, either as once, few or many, or as a class for expanded clones.

V gene: TRBV28; J gene: TRBJ1-2; D gene: -; clone size: few; CDR3 DNA: TGTGCCCTGGGGGCGGGACGCTATGGCTACACCTTC; CDR3 protein: CALGAGRYGYTF
V gene: TRBV7-9; J gene: TRBJ2-7; D gene: TRBD1; clone size: many; CDR3 DNA: TGTGCCAGCAGCTATAACTACAGGGGGCGCATCGAGCAGTACTTC; CDR3 protein: CASSYNYRGRIEQYF
V gene: TRBV30; J gene: TRBJ1-4; D gene: TRBD1; clone size: -; CDR3 DNA: TGTGCCTGGAGTGTCCCCACAGGGGGCTATGAAAAACTGTTTTTT; CDR3 protein: CAWSVPTGGYEKLFF
V gene: TRBV7-9; J gene: TRBJ2-1; D gene: TRBD1; clone size: -; CDR3 DNA: TGTGCCAGCACCCTTCAAGGGGGCCGCAATGAGCAGTTCTTC; CDR3 protein: CASTLQGGRNEQFF
V gene: TRBV28; J gene: TRBJ1-2; D gene: -; clone size: many; CDR3 DNA: TGTGCCAGCAGTTTATCCCTCCGCCCGGGACTCGTCTATGGCTACACCTTC; CDR3 protein: CASSLSLRPGLVYGYTF
V gene: TRBV9; J gene: TRBJ2-5; D gene: TRBD2; clone size: -; CDR3 DNA: TGTGCCAGCAGCGTAGCTGGGGCGGGAGAGGCTCAAGAGACCCAGTACTTC; CDR3 protein: CASSVAGAGEAQETQYF
V gene: TRBV12-5; J gene: TRBJ2-3; D gene: TRBD2; clone size: -; CDR3 DNA: TGTGCTAGTGGTGGCGACGGGGGGACAGATACGCAGTATTTT; CDR3 protein: CASGGDGGTDTQYF
V gene: TRBV7-9; J gene: TRBJ2-2; D gene: -; clone size: -; CDR3 DNA: TGTGCCGGCGGGGACAGACCCTATTCGAACACCGGGGAGCTGTTTTTT; CDR3 protein: CAGGDRPYSNTGELFF
V gene: TRBV5-1; J gene: TRBJ1-4; D gene: -; clone size: -; CDR3 DNA: TGCGCCAGCAGCTTGGTGGCGGGGGCTAATGAAAAACTGTTTTTT; CDR3 protein: CASSLVAGANEKLFF
V gene: TRBV10-3; J gene: TRBJ2-1; D gene: TRBD2; clone size: few; CDR3 DNA: TGTGCCATCAGTGACTTTGCTAGCGGTGGGTTCTACAATGAGCAGTTCTTC; CDR3 protein: CAISDFASGGFYNEQFF
V gene: TRBV2; J gene: TRBJ2-3; D gene: -; clone size: -; CDR3 DNA: TGTGCCAGCACCGAAGGAGGGGCGCACGCAGATACGCAGTATTTT; CDR3 protein: CASTEGGAHADTQYF
V gene: TRBV11-1; J gene: TRBJ2-5; D gene: -; clone size: many; CDR3 DNA: TGTGCCAGCAGCTTAACTCCCCGGATCGAAGAGACCCAGTACTTC; CDR3 protein: CASSLTPRIEETQYF
V gene: TRBV6-1; J gene: TRBJ1-1; D gene: -; clone size: -; CDR3 DNA: TGTGCCAGCAGTGGAGCCACAGGAAACACTGAAGCTTTCTTT; CDR3 protein: CASSGATGNTEAFF
V gene: TRBV4-2; J gene: TRBJ2-1; D gene: TRBD1; clone size: -; CDR3 DNA: TGTGCCAGCAGCCCAGGGACAGGGTTGGATGAGCAGTTCTTC; CDR3 protein: CASSPGTGLDEQFF
V gene: TRBV7-9; J gene: TRBJ2-2; D gene: TRBD1; clone size: -; CDR3 DNA: TGTGCCAGCAGCCCCGGGACAGGGGGTATCGCCGGGGAGCTGTTTTTT; CDR3 protein: CASSPGTGGIAGELFF
V gene: TRBV24-1; J gene: TRBJ2-5; D gene: TRBD2; clone size: many; CDR3 DNA: TGTGCCACCAGTGACAGGGGACTAGCGGGAGGAGAGACCCAGTACTTC; CDR3 protein: CATSDRGLAGGETQYF
V gene: TRBV5-1; J gene: TRBJ2-3; D gene: TRBD2; clone size: many; CDR3 DNA: TGCGCCAGCAGCGGATCGGGACTAACCACAGATACGCAGTATTTT; CDR3 protein: CASSGSGLTTDTQYF
V gene: TRBV7-8; J gene: TRBJ1-2; D gene: -; clone size: many; CDR3 DNA: TGTGCCAGCAGCTTGCCATCAACAGGAAACGGATCCTATGGCTACACCTTC; CDR3 protein: CASSLPSTGNGSYGYTF
V gene: TRBV11-2; J gene: TRBJ2-7; D gene: TRBD2; clone size: many; CDR3 DNA: TGTGCCAGCCCGGGGGGGGAGGACGAGCAGTACTTC; CDR3 protein: CASPGGEDEQYF
V gene: TRBV30; J gene: TRBJ1-5; D gene: -; clone size: many; CDR3 DNA: TGTGCCTGGAGTGTACGGGCAAGCAATCAGCCCCAGCATTTT; CDR3 protein: CAWSVRASNQPQHF
V gene: TRBV9; J gene: TRBJ1-5; D gene: TRBD1; clone size: -; CDR3 DNA: TGTGCCAGCAGGTCCGGGACAGACAATCAGCCCCAGCATTTT; CDR3 protein: CASRSGTDNQPQHF
V gene: TRBV28; J gene: TRBJ2-1; D gene: -; clone size: many; CDR3 DNA: TGTGCCAGCAGTCTTACAGGGTTGGACAATGAGCAGTTCTTC; CDR3 protein: CASSLTGLDNEQFF
V gene: TRBV11-2; J gene: TRBJ1-6; D gene: -; clone size: many; CDR3 DNA: TGTGCCAGCAGCTTAGATGGGAAGTCACCCCTCCACTTT; CDR3 protein: CASSLDGKSPLHF
V gene: TRBV6-1; J gene: TRBJ2-6; D gene: -; clone size: -; CDR3 DNA: TGTGCCAGCAGTGAGGGGGCGAGGGCTGGGGCCAACGTCCTGACTTTC; CDR3 protein: CASSEGARAGANVLTF
V gene: TRBV18; J gene: TRBJ2-3; D gene: -; clone size: few; CDR3 DNA: TGTGCCAGCTCACCATACAGTGAAAGGGATACGCAGTATTTT; CDR3 protein: CASSPYSERDTQYF
V gene: TRBV18; J gene: TRBJ2-7; D gene: -; clone size: many; CDR3 DNA: TGTGCCAGCTCACCACCGAACGGCGCGGCCAGGGAATCCGCCGAGCAGTACTTC; CDR3 protein: CASSPPNGAARESAEQYF
V gene: TRBV28; J gene: TRBJ1-1; D gene: -; clone size: many; CDR3 DNA: TGTGCCAGCAGCCCAAGTGGGGGGAACACTGAAGCTTTCTTT; CDR3 protein: CASSPSGGNTEAFF
V gene: TRBV5-6; J gene: TRBJ2-6; D gene: -; clone size: few; CDR3 DNA: TGTGCCAGCAGCCCAGGACTGTCGTCTGGGGCCAACGTCCTGACTTTC; CDR3 protein: CASSPGLSSGANVLTF
V gene: TRBV29-1; J gene: TRBJ2-4; D gene: TRBD1; clone size: -; CDR3 DNA: TGCAGCGTTGAAGTTGCGTGGGGCGGGACAGGGGATAGGGTAGCCAAAAACATTCAGTACTTC; CDR3 protein: CSVEVAWGGTGDRVAKNIQYF
V gene: TRBV20-1; J gene: TRBJ2-7; D gene: TRBD2; clone size: many; CDR3 DNA: TGCAGTGCTAGTACCGGGAGGGCGAATGACTACGAGCAGTACTTC; CDR3 protein: CSASTGRANDYEQYF
V gene: TRBV2; J gene: TRBJ2-5; D gene: -; clone size: many; CDR3 DNA: TGTGCCAGCAGGGGGGGAGGCGAGACCCAGTACTTC; CDR3 protein: CASRGGGETQYF
V gene: TRBV20-1; J gene: TRBJ1-2; D gene: -; clone size: many; CDR3 DNA: TGCAGTGCTAGAGCTACCTACAGCCTCTCCTATGGCTACACCTTC; CDR3 protein: CSARATYSLSYGYTF
V gene: TRBV12-3/TRBV12-4; J gene: TRBJ2-1; D gene: TRBD2; clone size: many; CDR3 DNA: TGTGCCAGCACCTTAAGTGGGGGGGACCGGGGTGAGCAGTTCTTC; CDR3 protein: CASTLSGGDRGEQFF
V gene: TRBV6-1; J gene: TRBJ2-2; D gene: -; clone size: many; CDR3 DNA: TGTGCCAGCAGTGTCCCCCGACCAATGTTAAGCGGGGAGCTGTTTTTT; CDR3 protein: CASSVPRPMLSGELFF
V gene: TRBV29-1; J gene: TRBJ2-5; D gene: -; clone size: few; CDR3 DNA: TGCAGCGTTGACGGGGGGCCACTTCGGGGGGAGACCCAGTACTTC; CDR3 protein: CSVDGGPLRGETQYF
V gene: TRBV7-6; J gene: TRBJ1-2; D gene: TRBD1; clone size: -; CDR3 DNA: TGTGCCAGCAGCTTACCCGGGGGACAGGGGGTGGGGAACTATGGCTACACCTTC; CDR3 protein: CASSLPGGQGVGNYGYTF
V gene: TRBV6-1; J gene: TRBJ2-7; D gene: -; clone size: few; CDR3 DNA: TGTGCCAGTGGAGTTTGGTCCGAGCAGTACTTC; CDR3 protein: CASGVWSEQYF
V gene: TRBV11-2; J gene: TRBJ2-7; D gene: -; clone size: many; CDR3 DNA: TGTGCCAGCAGCTCAGGACAATTGATCTACGAGCAGTACTTC; CDR3 protein: CASSSGQLIYEQYF
V gene: TRBV7-9; J gene: TRBJ2-2; D gene: -; clone size: many; CDR3 DNA: TGTGCCAGCAGCATACTGTCCTTTGGGACCGGGGAGCTGTTTTTT; CDR3 protein: CASSILSFGTGELFF
V gene: TRBV6-1; J gene: TRBJ1-2; D gene: -; clone size: many; CDR3 DNA: TGTGCCAGCAGTGACGGGACCGATTATGGCTACACCTTC; CDR3 protein: CASSDGTDYGYTF
V gene: TRBV3-1; J gene: TRBJ2-2; D gene: TRBD2; clone size: -; CDR3 DNA: TGTGCCAGCAGCCAAGAGGGACTAGCGGGGACCGGGGAGCTGTTTTTT; CDR3 protein: CASSQEGLAGTGELFF
V gene: TRBV14; J gene: TRBJ2-3; D gene: -; clone size: few; CDR3 DNA: TGTGCCAGCAGCCAAGATTGGGGTTACGATACGCAGTATTTT; CDR3 protein: CASSQDWGYDTQYF
V gene: TRBV3-1; J gene: TRBJ1-1; D gene: TRBD1; clone size: many; CDR3 DNA: TGTGCCAGCAGCCTCAAACAGGGGCGATACACTGAAGCTTTCTTT; CDR3 protein: CASSLKQGRYTEAFF
V gene: TRBV19; J gene: TRBJ1-5; D gene: -; clone size: few; CDR3 DNA: TGTGCCACCACCCGGGACAAAGATCAGCCCCAGCATTTT; CDR3 protein: CATTRDKDQPQHF
V gene: TRBV7-2; J gene: TRBJ2-1; D gene: TRBD1; clone size: few; CDR3 DNA: TGTGCCAGCAGCGAGCAGGACAGGGTATCCTACAATGAGCAGTTCTTC; CDR3 protein: CASSEQDRVSYNEQFF
V gene: TRBV7-9; J gene: TRBJ2-3; D gene: -; clone size: many; CDR3 DNA: TGTGCCAGCAGCTTAACCGGGCTAAGCACAGATACGCAGTATTTT; CDR3 protein: CASSLTGLSTDTQYF
V gene: TRBV28; J gene: TRBJ2-7; D gene: -; clone size: few; CDR3 DNA: TGTGCCAGCAGCACGCCGGGACAAAGCTTCTACGAGCAGTACTTC; CDR3 protein: CASSTPGQSFYEQYF
V gene: TRBV20-1; J gene: TRBJ2-2; D gene: -; clone size: many; CDR3 DNA: TGCAGTGCTGCTTTAGGCCGGGAGCTGTTTTTT; CDR3 protein: CSAALGRELFF
V gene: TRBV29-1; J gene: TRBJ2-4; D gene: -; clone size: many; CDR3 DNA: TGCAGCGTTGCCTCGGCCAAGGGGGGCATTCAGTACTTC; CDR3 protein: CSVASAKGGIQYF
V gene: TRBV7-3; J gene: TRBJ2-1; D gene: -; clone size: many; CDR3 DNA: TGTGCCAGCAGCTTGGGTTTGGGGGGCAGATACAATGAGCAGTTCTTC; CDR3 protein: CASSLGLGGRYNEQFF
V gene: TRBV6-2/TRBV6-3; J gene: TRBJ2-2; D gene: -; clone size: few; CDR3 DNA: TGTGCCAGCAGCCCTAGAGCCGGGGAGCTGTTTTTT; CDR3 protein: CASSPRAGELFF
V gene: TRBV29-1; J gene: TRBJ2-1; D gene: TRBD2; clone size: many; CDR3 DNA: TGCAGCGTTGGTACCGGGACTAGTTACAATGAGCAGTTCTTC; CDR3 protein: CSVGTGTSYNEQFF
V gene: TRBV6-5; J gene: TRBJ2-3; D gene: -; clone size: -; CDR3 DNA: TGTGCCAGCAGTTACTCTGGCAGCCCTAGCACAGATACGCAGTATTTT; CDR3 protein: CASSYSGSPSTDTQYF
V gene: TRBV11-2; J gene: TRBJ2-7; D gene: -; clone size: many; CDR3 DNA: TGTGCCAGCAGCCCTCGGACAGAAAACTACGAGCAGTACTTC; CDR3 protein: CASSPRTENYEQYF
V gene: TRBV12-5; J gene: TRBJ2-1; D gene: -; clone size: many; CDR3 DNA: TGTGCTAGTGGTTTGCGCACAGGGAACATTTACAATGAGCAGTTCTTC; CDR3 protein: CASGLRTGNIYNEQFF
V gene: TRBV24-1; J gene: TRBJ2-5; D gene: -; clone size: many; CDR3 DNA: TGTGCCACCAGTGATTTGGAGGGAAGGAGGTACGGGAAGACCCAGTACTTC; CDR3 protein: CATSDLEGRRYGKTQYF
V gene: TRBV6-1; J gene: TRBJ2-2; D gene: -; clone size: many; CDR3 DNA: TGTGCCAGCGGTGAGGTGAACACCGGGGAGCTGTTTTTT; CDR3 protein: CASGEVNTGELFF
V gene: TRBV20-1; J gene: TRBJ1-5; D gene: -; clone size: few; CDR3 DNA: TGCAGCGCCACCCGAGGGGGGGGCATCAACTGGCAGCCCCAGCATTTT; CDR3 protein: CSATRGGGINWQPQHF
V gene: TRBV2; J gene: TRBJ2-1; D gene: TRBD2; clone size: many; CDR3 DNA: TGTGCCAGAAGAGCGGGGGGGCCCGAAAATGAGCAGTTCTTC; CDR3 protein: CARRAGGPENEQFF
V gene: TRBV6-2/TRBV6-3; J gene: TRBJ1-5; D gene: -; clone size: -; CDR3 DNA: TGTGCCAGCAGTCCTCCCGAGGATCGCAATCAGCCCCAGCATTTT; CDR3 protein: CASSPPEDRNQPQHF